This TCR beta chain was sequenced during a study of blood T cell repertoires in COVID-19. Across the whole study: COVID-19 samples from acute and convalescent phases originated in the United States, Italy and Spain. The analysed material was cDNA or gDNA that came from T cells, B-cell-depleted T cells, or PBMCs.

Authors' analysis steps: For nucleated cells, counts were estimated from reference gene primer amplification. Repertoires were generated with immunoSEQ multiplex PCR, while TCRdb's copy carries only in-frame clones and drops some. D and trimming were read from the DNA, whereas the V and J calls and clone size are those reported in that table. The top ten clones hold roughly 35% of a sample with 130,000 to 150,000 clones, approximately 87% of them seen once. To note about this clone: Relative to the germline gene, one junction end is altered; a read error may explain this.

The CDR3 sequence is 13 residues long. Germline lookup yields CDR1 DFQATT and CDR2 SNEGSKA (reference sequence). The TCR originated in a man over 45 who had recovered from COVID-19. The chain couples TRBV20-1 to TRBJ2-4, with unresolved D. Sequenced material: peripheral blood. For the CDR3, the DNA is TGCAGTGCTAGTGACTTAGCCAAAAACATTCAGTCCTTC. Protein sequence: CSASDLAKNIQSF.